The 2 T cell receptor beta chains below all came from one sample that was sequenced in a study of blood T cell repertoires in COVID-19. Here immunoSEQ multiplex PCR was the method, and the copy in TCRdb shows in-frame clones only, minus some. The sample contains about 140,000 clones, roughly 81% of which appear only once. The specimen sequenced was peripheral blood. Source of these receptors: a woman aged 50 to 65 with active or convalescent COVID-19.

V and J are TRBV7-6 and TRBJ2-3; no reliable D call. Trimming removed 1 base from V and 4 bases from J, with 6 bases in between. CDR1 and CDR2 (germline): SGHVS, FNYEAQ. The CDR3 consists of 13 residues. The CDR3 DNA is TGTGCCAGCAGCTTAGGAGCCCCAGATACGCAGTATTTT. Protein sequence: CASSLGAPDTQYF.

The V call is TRBV18, the J call TRBJ1-1; 8 nucleotides match TRBD1. Germline V gene sequence: CDR1 KGHSH, CDR2 LQKENI. The CDR3 has 19 residues. V lost 2 bases to trimming and J lost 1 base; unmatched junction nucleotides: 15. CDR3 protein: CASSPSSPGQGGRNTEAFF. The DNA of the CDR3 is TGTGCCAGCTCACCATCTTCCCCTGGACAGGGAGGACGGAACACTGAAGCTTTCTTT.